Below, one T cell receptor beta chain is given with its context. What it binds is unknown. The source of the sample is a study of T cells after posttransplantation cyclophosphamide. This CDR3 comprises 14 residues. V lost 1 base and J lost 8, with 13 bases in between. Germline assignment: CDR1 KGHSH and CDR2 LQKENI. Regarding the study as a whole: Donor CD8+ memory clones often dominated recipient blood repertoires at later times. TRB clonality was highly associated with recipient CMV seropositivity and reactivation. Skin or GI-infiltrating T cells shared few TRB sequences with blood.

Profiled with immunoSEQ multiplex PCR; TCRdb holds only in-frame clones, not every one. The sample contains around 17,000 clones, roughly nine tenths of which appear only once. Busulfan-fludarabine conditioning, marrow transplant, and cyclophosphamide on days +3 and +4 were administered. This TCR came from a male patient aged 60 to 75 who received an allogeneic stem cell transplant from a related donor and was CMV-positive. Some T cells may be the graft donor's. The sequenced sample was CD4+ T cells sorted from blood, obtained after allogeneic stem cell transplant with posttransplant cyclophosphamide. V is TRBV18 and J is TRBJ2-3; TRBD1 is a possible D gene (6 bases). This CDR3 is CASSPQDAQGTQYF. The CDR3 DNA reads as TGTGCCAGCTCACCACAAGACGCACAGGGTACGCAGTATTTT.